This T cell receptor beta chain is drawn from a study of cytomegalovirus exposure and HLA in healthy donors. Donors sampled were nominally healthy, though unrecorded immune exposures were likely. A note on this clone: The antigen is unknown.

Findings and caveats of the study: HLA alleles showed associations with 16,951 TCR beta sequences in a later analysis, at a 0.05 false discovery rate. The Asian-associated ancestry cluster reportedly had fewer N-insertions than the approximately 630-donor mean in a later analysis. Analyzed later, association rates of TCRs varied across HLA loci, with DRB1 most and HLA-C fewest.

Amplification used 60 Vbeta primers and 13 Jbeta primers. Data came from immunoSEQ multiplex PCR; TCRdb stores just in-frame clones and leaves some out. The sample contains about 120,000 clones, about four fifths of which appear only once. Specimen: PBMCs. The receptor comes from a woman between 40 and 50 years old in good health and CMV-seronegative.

CDR3 residues: CASSVVGDYYNEQFF. The CDR3 coding sequence is TGTGCCAGCAGTGTTGTCGGGGACTATTACAATGAGCAGTTCTTC. This chain joins TRBV28 and TRBJ2-1; TRBD2 agrees at 7 bases. Germline V gene lookup returns CDR1 MDHEN and CDR2 SYDVKM. The junction had 8 bases not matched to a gene; V was cut back by 5 bases and J by 4 bases. The CDR3 sequence is 15 residues long.